This T cell receptor (beta chain) was obtained from a study of graft-versus-host responses after intestinal transplantation. Looking at the study overall: All recipients got anti-thymocyte globulin induction, then tacrolimus and steroids for roughly three years. Points from the study as a whole: GvH clones detected in recipient marrow included some appearing first in ileum or blood.

Profiled with immunoSEQ multiplex PCR; TCRdb holds only in-frame clones, not every one. The sample lists 80,000 to 100,000 clones; more than 85% were seen once. Concerning this clone: Its antigen is not identified.

The V and J ends lost 2 bases and 3 bases, in that order; junction bases with no gene match: 1. Germline values: CDR1 MDHEN, CDR2 SYDVKM. The CDR3 runs to 15 residues. The sequencing used unstimulated CD4+ T cells sorted from spleen or lymph node cells, collected before intestinal transplant. This clonotype originated in a human donor who received an intestinal transplant. This chain links TRBV28 with TRBJ1-5; 10 bases map to TRBD1. In DNA form, the CDR3 reads TGTGCCAGCAGTTTAAGACAGGGGGCCAATCAGCCCCAGCATTTT. Its translation: CASSLRQGANQPQHF.